The next 15 T cell receptor beta chains were all read from a single sample in a study of cytomegalovirus exposure and HLA in healthy donors. Use of 60 Vbeta and 13 Jbeta primers characterized the PCR. Profiled with immunoSEQ multiplex PCR; TCRdb holds only in-frame clones, not every one. Of more than 90,000 clones listed, roughly 74% are singletons. Sequencing was done on a sample of PBMCs. These receptor sequences come from a woman under 40 in good health and CMV-seronegative.

The V call is TRBV5-1, the J call TRBJ2-3; TRBD2 agrees at 11 bases. The J segment lost 6 bases and the V segment lost 2 bases, leaving 8 bases of the junction unmatched. This CDR3 region has 16 residues. Germline CDR1 is SGHRS and CDR2 is YFSETQ. CDR3 in DNA: TGCGCCAGCAGCTTATTAGCGGGAGGGCCGGGGGATACGCAGTATTTT. The encoded protein is CASSLLAGGPGDTQYF.

J is TRBJ1-1 and V is TRBV7-9; D perhaps matches TRBD1 (6 bases). The CDR3 is made up of 14 amino acids. Looked up from germline, CDR1 is SEHNR and CDR2 is FQNEAQ (reference sequence). V was trimmed by 5 bases and J by 1 base, leaving 11 bases between them. This CDR3 reads CASSPWTENTEAFF. Here the CDR3 DNA reads TGTGCCAGCAGCCCCTGGACAGAGAACACTGAAGCTTTCTTT.

This chain connects TRBV5-1 to TRBJ2-1; D unclear. The CDR3 spans 12 residues. With 2 bases removed from V and 9 bases from J, the gap between germline ends came to 9 bases. Germline loops: CDR1 SGHRS, CDR2 YFSETQ. CDR3 nucleotides: TGCGCCAGCAGCTTAGGAGTAAGTGAGCAGTTCTTC. Its protein is CASSLGVSEQFF. Supplemented by reference TRBV5-1 and TRBJ2-1, the full variable domain reads KAGVTQTPRYLIKTRGQQVTLSCSPISGHRSVSWYQQTPGQGLQFLFEYFSETQRNKGNFPGRFSGRQFSNSRSEMNVSTLELGDSALYLCASSLGVSEQFFGPGTRLTVL.

This clone showed up just a few times. V and J are TRBV6-6 and TRBJ1-2; maybe TRBD1 (5 bases). V shed 6 bases and J shed 4 bases, with 18 bases lying between them. Germline V gives CDR1 MNHNY, CDR2 SVGAGI (reference sequence). The length of the CDR3 is 15 residues. CDR3 protein: CASSLPAEGPYGYTF. The CDR3 DNA is TGTGCCAGCAGCCTCCCGGCGGAGGGGCCCTATGGCTACACCTTC.

V usage is TRBV18 and J usage is TRBJ1-1; TRBD1 matches at 8 bases. The trim removed 3 bases at V and 4 bases at J, leaving 1 base unmatched. The CDR3 runs 13 residues. The germline V gene has CDR1 KGHSH and CDR2 LQKENI. The CDR3 loop is CASSPTGGTEAFF. The CDR3 coding sequence is TGTGCCAGCTCACCCACAGGGGGCACTGAAGCTTTCTTT.

The chain employs TRBV7-3 and TRBJ1-2; D unresolved. V was clipped by 4 bases and J by 2 bases, with 14 bases between them. This CDR3 region has 15 residues. The germline V gene has CDR1 SGHTA and CDR2 FQGTGA. CDR3 bases: TGTGCCAGCAGCTCGCTACTGCGATTAAACTATGGCTACACCTTC. As protein: CASSSLLRLNYGYTF.

The rearrangement links TRBV7-2 to TRBJ2-2; TRBD2 matches 7 bases. The CDR3 extends over 18 amino acids. Germline CDR1 is SGHTA and CDR2 is FQGNSA. V shed 2 bases and J 5 bases; nucleotides not matched to a gene: 14. In DNA form, the CDR3 reads TGTGCCAGCAGCTTACGACCTGGGGGAGGGCGAGATACCGGGGAGCTGTTTTTT. Translated: CASSLRPGGGRDTGELFF.

The genes are TRBV7-9 and TRBJ1-1; 7 nucleotides line up with TRBD1. Germline lookup yields CDR1 SEHNR and CDR2 FQNEAQ (reference sequence). This CDR3 spans 15 amino acids. V was clipped by 2 bases and J by 5 bases; unmatched bases: 8. CDR3 in amino acids: CASSLPTGAETEAFF. As DNA, the CDR3 is TGTGCCAGCAGCTTACCTACAGGGGCTGAGACTGAAGCTTTCTTT.

This clone was seen a few times. This sequence joins TRBV6-1 and TRBJ1-6; D not resolved. Germline CDR1 is MNHNS and CDR2 is SASEGT. The V end lost 5 bases, the J end lost 10 bases, and 18 bases lay between the germline ends. The length of the CDR3 is 15 residues. The CDR3 region has the DNA TGTGCCAGCAGTTTCGACCCTAGGTCACGATCACCCCTCCACTTT. Translating gives CASSFDPRSRSPLHF.

The chain combines TRBV27 with TRBJ2-7, with D possibly matching TRBD1 (6 bases). CDR3 length: 15 amino acids. Per germline, CDR1 MNHEY and CDR2 SMNVEV (reference sequence). V lost 0 bases, J lost 5 bases, and 14 bases lay in between. The CDR3 is CASSLSRGYLNEQYF. Written as DNA, the CDR3 is TGTGCCAGCAGTTTATCGAGGGGGTACCTAAACGAGCAGTACTTC.

The chain links TRBV5-8 to TRBJ1-2; TRBD1 matches 7 bases. Germline V gives CDR1 SGHTS, CDR2 YDEGEE. V lost 2 bases to trimming and J lost 8 bases; unmatched junction nucleotides: 9. The CDR3 sequence is 14 residues long. The CDR3 spells CASSLGRGTWGYTF. The CDR3 nucleotides read TGTGCCAGCAGCTTAGGCAGGGGGACTTGGGGCTACACCTTC.

This chain links TRBV5-6 with TRBJ1-1; unclear D gene. The CDR3 totals 13 residues. Trimming pared 0 bases from V and 13 bases from J, leaving 16 bases between. CDR1 and CDR2 (germline): SGHDT, YYEEEE. The CDR3 bases are TGTGCCAGCAGCTTGGGAGTCCTCCGCGTCGGTTTCTTT. Protein product: CASSLGVLRVGFF.

The J gene is TRBJ1-2, the V gene TRBV7-9, with a tentative D call TRBD1 (5 bases). The CDR3 sequence is 12 residues long. The V end lost 3 bases, the J end lost 6 bases, and 8 bases lay between the germline ends. Germline V gene data show CDR1 as SEHNR and CDR2 as FQNEAQ (reference sequence). In nucleotides, the CDR3 is TGTGCCAGCAGCTTCGGGGGTAATGGCTACACCTTC. This codes for CASSFGGNGYTF.

This clone was recorded once. This chain uses TRBV5-8 with TRBJ1-2; weak D call: TRBD1 (5 bases). Trimming took off 0 bases at V and 2 bases at J, with 11 bases between the two ends. Germline V gene data show CDR1 as SGHTS and CDR2 as YDEGEE. The CDR3 sequence is 15 residues long. The CDR3 bases are TGTGCCAGCAGCTTGGGTCAGGGAGGAAACTATGGCTACACCTTC. Translation gives CASSLGQGGNYGYTF.

This chain connects TRBV6-5 to TRBJ1-2; tentatively, D is TRBD1 (5 bases). Trimming removed 2 bases from V and 4 bases from J, with 8 bases in between. Per germline, CDR1 MNHEY and CDR2 SVGAGI. The CDR3 is 13 residues long. The CDR3 region is CASSYAGGYGYTF. The CDR3 DNA follows: TGTGCCAGCAGTTACGCCGGGGGCTATGGCTACACCTTC.